This TCR beta chain was found in a study of T cells expressing NK-cell markers. In the study overall: CD3+CD56+NKG2C+, CD3+CD56+NKG2C- and CD3+CD56-NKG2C+ T cells, once sorted, supplied the TCR beta repertoires. Study-level results: In roughly six donors, dominant CD3+CD56+NKG2C+ clonotypes ranked among the top 10 CD8+ clonotypes.

TCRdb reprocessed the 5' RACE reads and stores each CDR3 protein as one record, lacking DNA. This sample contains 550,000 or so distinct CDR3 sequences. The CDR3 contains 14 residues. Per germline, CDR1 GTSNPN and CDR2 SVGIG (reference sequence). With respect to this clonotype: Antigen unknown.

The TCR sequence derives from a man aged 18-30 years in good health. The sequenced sample consisted of blood T cells: a sorted CD56 or NKG2C T cell subset, CD4+ or CD8+ T cells, or bulk PBMC T cells (not recorded which). This rearrangement joins TRBV30 to TRBJ2-2. CDR3 amino acids: CAWCVQGWTGELFF.